This entry describes one T cell receptor beta chain. No antigen is known for it. This entry belongs to a study of cytomegalovirus exposure and HLA in healthy donors. Study information: Findings of an earlier analysis included more than 90 million unique TCR beta sequences from 180 million or so T cells. Study-wide points: Some TCR beta chains (164 of them) were listed as cytomegalovirus-associated. According to an earlier analysis, most TCR beta V segments yielded productive rearrangements about 87% or about 30% of the time.

PCR involved 60 Vbeta and 13 Jbeta primers. Measured with immunoSEQ multiplex PCR; TCRdb has only the in-frame clones, and not every one. The table shows more than 95,000 clones, with 76% occurring only once. Looked up from germline, CDR1 is MNHEY and CDR2 is SMNVEV (reference sequence). Trimming cost V 4 bases and J 7 bases; bases outside gene matches: 0. The CDR3 totals 12 residues. The chain links TRBV27 to TRBJ2-1; 8 bases are a match to TRBD1. This clonotype originated in a man aged 35 to 55 in good health and CMV-seropositive. Sequenced input: PBMCs. DNA of the CDR3: TGTGCCAGCAGTTGGACAGGGAATGAGCAGTTCTTC. Translating it yields CASSWTGNEQFF.